The 29 T cell receptor beta chains reported below all come from one sample, sequenced in a study of PD-L1 blockade in urothelial cancer. Here immunoSEQ multiplex PCR was the method, and the copy in TCRdb shows in-frame clones only, minus some. This sample has about 50,000 clones, with approximately 80% found just once. This material consisted of PBMCs, taken around atezolizumab (anti-PD-L1) treatment. The source is a man aged 65-85 years with urothelial cancer.

CDR3 loop: CASSLVAGTGGNQHGYTF. The CDR3 DNA reads as TGTGCCAGCAGCTTAGTGGCCGGGACAGGGGGTAATCAGCATGGCTACACCTTC. The chain is built from TRBV7-2 and TRBJ1-2; 11 bases agree with TRBD1. In germline, CDR1 is SGHTA, CDR2 FQGNSA. V shed 1 base, J shed 6 bases, and the junction held 13 bases outside the gene matches. The CDR3 loop spans 18 amino acids. Filled out from reference TRBV7-2 and TRBJ1-2, the complete variable domain reads GAGVSQSPSNKVTEKGKDVELRCDPISGHTALYWYRQSLGQGLEFLIYFQGNSAPDKSGLPSDRFSAERTGGSVSTLTIQRTQQEDSAVYLCASSLVAGTGGNQHGYTFGSGTRLTVV.

V gene TRBV30 combines with J gene TRBJ2-2; TRBD1 aligns across 10 bases. The CDR3 is 18 residues long. Looked up from germline, CDR1 is GTSNPN and CDR2 is SVGIG (reference sequence). V was pared by 5 bases and J by 3 bases, with 15 bases of the junction left unmatched. The CDR3 sequence is CAWGRLTGGIWDTGELFF. For the CDR3, the DNA is TGTGCCTGGGGACGGTTGACAGGGGGCATTTGGGACACCGGGGAGCTGTTTTTT.

This clone is a singleton in its sample. The chain couples TRBV7-3 to TRBJ2-2; 11 bases align to TRBD1. The V gene end was trimmed by 5 bases and the J gene end by 4 bases; junction bases not matched to a gene: 6. The germline gives CDR1 SGHTA, CDR2 FQGTGA. The CDR3 contains 16 residues. This CDR3 reads CASSTTGTGGTGELFF. CDR3 nucleotide sequence: TGTGCCAGCAGCACTACCGGGACAGGGGGCACCGGGGAGCTGTTTTTT.

The chain uses TRBV6-6 and TRBJ2-2; 9 bases are a match to TRBD2. V trimming: 7 bases; J trimming: 7 bases; junction bases outside the gene matches: 7. In germline, CDR1 is MNHNY, CDR2 SVGAGI (reference sequence). CDR3 length: 14 residues. The CDR3 DNA is TGTGCCAGCATTGCGGGAGGGCAGGGCGGGGAGCTGTTTTTT. It translates to CASIAGGQGGELFF.

This rearrangement joins TRBV25-1 to TRBJ2-3, with D possibly TRBD2 on 6 matching bases. V was clipped by 0 bases and J by 6 bases, with 19 bases between them. The germline V gene encodes CDR1 MGHDK and CDR2 SYGVNS. The CDR3 is 17 residues long. The CDR3 nucleotides are TGTGCCAGCAGTGAATATAAGGCGGGGACCCGGGGCGATACGCAGTATTTT. Translation: CASSEYKAGTRGDTQYF.

The chain recombines TRBV6-6 with TRBJ1-3, with 8 nucleotides matching TRBD1. This CDR3 contains 16 residues. J lost 2 bases, V lost 0 bases, and 3 bases had no gene match. Germline CDR1 and CDR2: MNHNY and SVGAGI (reference sequence). CDR3 nucleotides: TGTGCCAGCAGTTACTCCAGGGGGCCCCCTGGAAACACCATATATTTT. Translated: CASSYSRGPPGNTIYF.

The V call is TRBV11-2, the J call TRBJ2-3; D perhaps matches TRBD2 (6 bases). CDR1 is SGHAT and CDR2 is FQNNGV in the germline V gene. This CDR3 is built from 15 residues. Between the trimmed V and J ends, which lost 1 base and 2 bases, there was a span of 10 bases. CDR3 amino acids: CASSLVIAATDTQYF. The CDR3 bases are TGTGCCAGCAGCTTAGTGATAGCGGCCACAGATACGCAGTATTTT.

J is TRBJ1-1 and V is TRBV5-1; TRBD1 matches at 7 bases. The ends lost 0 bases at V and 6 bases at J; junction bases unmatched: 8. This CDR3 has 15 amino acids. CDR1 and CDR2 (germline): SGHRS, YFSETQ. CDR3 in DNA: TGCGCCAGCAGCTTGGGAGGGGGCGGGAATCCTGAAGCTTTCTTT. It yields the protein CASSLGGGGNPEAFF.

The chain joins TRBV18 to TRBJ1-3; no clear D. The CDR3 consists of 15 residues. The germline V gene has CDR1 KGHSH and CDR2 LQKENI. The V and J ends lost 3 bases and 0 bases respectively, with 9 bases between them. The CDR3: CASSPTATSGNTIYF. In nucleotides, the CDR3 is TGTGCCAGCTCACCCACAGCCACCTCTGGAAACACCATATATTTT.

This clone showed up just a few times. J is TRBJ2-6 and V is TRBV5-1, with a tentative D call TRBD1 (6 bases). The CDR3 runs 19 residues. V lost 9 bases to trimming and J lost 0 bases, with 25 bases between them. Germline CDR1 reads SGHRS; CDR2 reads YFSETQ. CDR3 sequence reads: CATPNVGQTALSGANVLTF. In DNA form, the CDR3 reads TGCGCCACCCCTAATGTTGGACAGACCGCTCTCTCTGGGGCCAACGTCCTGACTTTC.

V usage is TRBV2 and J usage is TRBJ1-5; no firm D call. This CDR3 has 12 residues. Germline V gene data show CDR1 as SNHLY and CDR2 as FYNNEI. Trimming took off 7 bases at V and 4 bases at J, with 8 bases between the two ends. The CDR3 DNA sequence: TGTGCCAGCAAGGGCGGGAATCAGCCCCAGCATTTT. This encodes CASKGGNQPQHF.

V and J are TRBV7-2 and TRBJ2-5; the match to TRBD2 covers 9 bases. Germline CDR1 and CDR2: SGHTA and FQGNSA. The CDR3 extends over 13 amino acids. The trim removed 5 bases at V and 4 bases at J, leaving 2 bases unmatched. The CDR3 loop reads CASSPAGGETQYF. The CDR3 nucleotides are TGTGCCAGCAGCCCAGCGGGAGGAGAGACCCAGTACTTC.

This clone was detected ten times or more. The CDR3 nucleotides read TGTGCCAGCAGCTTAATAGATGCCGGGGAGCTGTTTTTT. Protein product: CASSLIDAGELFF. The chain is built from TRBV7-3 and TRBJ2-2, with no clear D. V lost 1 base to trimming and J lost 6 bases, with 6 bases between them. This CDR3 region has 13 residues. Germline CDR1 SGHTA, CDR2 FQGTGA.

The V call is TRBV6-1, the J call TRBJ2-7, with D possibly being TRBD2 (6 bases). The CDR3 covers 14 residues. Germline CDR1 and CDR2: MNHNS and SASEGT. V shed 4 bases and J shed 4 bases, with 14 bases lying between them. This CDR3 reads CASSGGGTAYEQYF. CDR3 coding DNA: TGTGCCAGCAGTGGAGGCGGGACCGCGTACGAGCAGTACTTC.

The rearrangement uses TRBV18 and TRBJ1-5; 10 positions agree with TRBD1. The ends lost 2 bases at V and 5 bases at J; junction bases unmatched: 0. Germline CDR1 is KGHSH and CDR2 is LQKENI. The CDR3 runs to 14 residues. CDR3 in DNA: TGTGCCAGCTCACCAGGGACAGGGGATCAGCCCCAGCATTTT. Protein: CASSPGTGDQPQHF.

The rearrangement uses TRBV19 and TRBJ1-2; TRBD1 matches at 7 bases. The CDR3 loop spans 15 amino acids. The V gene end was trimmed by 3 bases and the J gene end by 3 bases; junction bases not matched to a gene: 7. Germline CDR1 is LNHDA and CDR2 is SQIVND (reference sequence). Here the CDR3 reads CASSIRGTGDYGYTF. The CDR3, as DNA: TGTGCCAGTAGTATTCGCGGCACAGGGGACTATGGCTACACCTTC.

V usage is TRBV7-2 and J usage is TRBJ2-5; TRBD2 aligns across 13 bases. V shed 3 bases and J 5 bases; nucleotides not matched to a gene: 12. The CDR3 runs to 18 residues. CDR1 SGHTA and CDR2 FQGNSA come from the germline V gene. The CDR3 sequence is CASSFSTSGGPAEETQYF. For the CDR3, the DNA is TGTGCCAGCAGCTTTTCGACTAGCGGGGGGCCTGCGGAGGAGACCCAGTACTTC.

V usage is TRBV7-9 and J usage is TRBJ2-7, with TRBD2 matching 9 bases. The CDR3 is 14 residues long. The germline V gene encodes CDR1 SEHNR and CDR2 FQNEAQ (reference sequence). V lost 4 bases to trimming and J lost 4 bases; unmatched junction nucleotides: 5. DNA for the CDR3: TGTGCCAGCAGCTCCGGGACTAGCTCATACGAGCAGTACTTC. It specifies CASSSGTSSYEQYF.

The V gene is TRBV4-3, the J gene TRBJ2-1; no reliable D call. CDR3 length: 15 residues. Trimming shortened V by 0 bases and J by 3 bases, and 9 bases separated the two germline ends. The germline CDR1 and CDR2 sequences are LGHNA and YSLEER. CDR3 DNA: TGCGCCAGCAGCCAAGATCCTATTTACTACAATGAGCAGTTCTTC. Its translation: CASSQDPIYYNEQFF.

The CDR3 loop is CASSLGLESYEQYF. The CDR3 DNA reads as TGTGCCAGCAGCTTGGGACTAGAATCCTACGAGCAGTACTTC. The V and J genes are TRBV5-6 and TRBJ2-7, with D perhaps matching TRBD2 (6 bases). The CDR3 covers 14 residues. Germline V gives CDR1 SGHDT, CDR2 YYEEEE. Deletions cut 0 bases from V and 1 base from J, with 8 bases between.

In this sample, this clone turned up a few times. V gene TRBV5-5 combines with J gene TRBJ2-7; 11 bases line up with TRBD1. The CDR3 has 15 amino acids. The V gene's germline CDR1 is SGHKS and CDR2 YYEKEE (reference sequence). V shed 4 bases and J 1 base; nucleotides not matched to a gene: 4. The CDR3, as DNA: TGTGCCAGCAGCGGACGGGACAGGGGGTCCTACGAGCAGTACTTC. Translating gives CASSGRDRGSYEQYF.

This chain links TRBV23-1 with TRBJ2-1, with TRBD1 matching 10 bases. TRBV23-1 qualifies as an ORF whose function is uncertain. CDR3 length equals 14 residues. V was clipped by 4 bases and J by 14 bases; unmatched bases: 11. This CDR3 is CASSRNQPGQGKFF. The CDR3 DNA reads as TGCGCCAGCAGTCGCAACCAACCGGGACAGGGGAAGTTCTTC.

V and J are TRBV5-6 and TRBJ2-2; 8 bases are shared with TRBD1. V gave up 6 bases and J gave up 5 bases; unmatched junction bases: 6. This CDR3 is 14 amino acids long. Per germline, CDR1 SGHDT and CDR2 YYEEEE. DNA for the CDR3: TGTGCCAGCACCCGACAGGGGAGTACCGGGGAGCTGTTTTTT. Amino acid sequence: CASTRQGSTGELFF.

CDR3 region: CASSFGGTGRTGELFF. The DNA of the CDR3 is TGTGCCAGCAGCTTCGGTGGGACAGGGAGAACCGGGGAGCTGTTTTTT. V gene TRBV5-4 combines with J gene TRBJ2-2, with 9 bases identical to TRBD1. The germline V gene encodes CDR1 SGHNT and CDR2 YYREEE (reference sequence). The CDR3 extends over 16 amino acids. Unmatched junction bases numbered 7, after V lost 2 bases and J lost 5 bases.

The chain combines TRBV5-6 with TRBJ1-2; maybe TRBD1 (5 bases). V lost 4 bases to trimming and J lost 2 bases, with 9 bases between them. This CDR3 is 13 amino acids long. Germline loops: CDR1 SGHDT, CDR2 YYEEEE. In nucleotides, the CDR3 is TGTGCCAGCAGCGCCGGGGGGAACTATGGCTACACCTTC. This encodes CASSAGGNYGYTF.

V and J are TRBV7-2 and TRBJ2-7, with TRBD2 matching over 7 bases. The CDR3 has 15 amino acids. The germline V gene has CDR1 SGHTA and CDR2 FQGNSA. The junction had 8 bases not matched to a gene; V was cut back by 6 bases and J by 0 bases. The CDR3 coding sequence is TGTGCCAGCAGTCAAAGCGGGGCTAGCTCCTACGAGCAGTACTTC. Residues: CASSQSGASSYEQYF.

J is TRBJ1-5 and V is TRBV7-2, with a tentative D call TRBD1 (6 bases). This CDR3 has 14 residues. CDR1 is SGHTA and CDR2 is FQGNSA in the germline V gene. V lost 1 base and J 6 bases, leaving 10 bases between the germline ends. CDR3 DNA: TGTGCCAGCAGCTTAGATAGGGGGGGTCAGCCCCAGCATTTT. Its protein is CASSLDRGGQPQHF.

The genes are TRBV9 and TRBJ2-4, with 8 bases aligning to TRBD1. The length of the CDR3 is 15 residues. V trimming: 2 bases; J trimming: 1 base; junction bases outside the gene matches: 2. In germline, CDR1 is SGDLS, CDR2 YYNGEE. CDR3 amino acids: CASSVQGAAKNIQYF. CDR3 nucleotide sequence: TGTGCCAGCAGCGTTCAGGGGGCGGCCAAAAACATTCAGTACTTC.

The chain employs TRBV5-4 and TRBJ2-2, with a weak D call TRBD2 (6 bases). Germline V lookup: CDR1 SGHNT, CDR2 YYREEE (reference sequence). The CDR3 has 16 residues. Trimming cost V 0 bases and J 8 bases, with 17 bases left between them. The CDR3 reads CASSLVPAGEGGELFF. CDR3 DNA sequence: TGTGCCAGCAGCTTGGTCCCAGCGGGCGAGGGAGGGGAGCTGTTTTTT.